The sequence of this T cell receptor beta chain was determined in a study of CD8+CD57+ T cells in acquired aplastic anemia. Overall study: Mean yield of DNA from sorted CD4+ and CD8+ cells was 2.5 to 4 ug.

It was genomic DNA that served as the template for profiling TCR beta VDJ and CDR3. Each CDR3 protein is one row after TCRdb ran MiXCR on the reads. The table includes approximately 300,000 distinct CDR3 sequences, 45% to 65% detected once. CDR3 length: 16 residues. The V segment lost 0 bases and the J segment 4 bases; nucleotides outside the gene matches: 6. The germline V gene has CDR1 SGHRS and CDR2 YFSETQ. Selection for sequencing was limited to patients who had shown CD8+CD57+ cell expansion by flow cytometry. Among the patients, none had received any therapy at the time of blood sampling. This clonotype showed up many times. What it binds is unknown. Study-level findings and limits: Statistical testing detected no significant gap in CD8+ Simpson's diversity between patients and controls.

The sequence came from a human donor with aplastic anemia. Sequences were obtained from sorted CD4+, CD8+, or CD8+CD57+ T cells (not recorded which) from PBMCs. The J gene is TRBJ2-3, the V gene TRBV5-1; 9 bases line up with TRBD2. DNA of the CDR3: TGCGCCAGCAGCTTGGCCGGCGGGGGGGCGTCAGATACGCAGTATTTT. Translated, it gives CASSLAGGGASDTQYF.